The 17 T cell receptor beta chains in this list originate from one sample, sequenced in a study of response to subunit inactivated influenza vaccine (dated by TCRdb to 2016 to 2019). Library preparation used RT-PCR. The data were produced on an Illumina HiSeq 2500. The public reads were quality trimmed at Q25 with fastp and then assembled into clones with MiXCR by TCRdb, keeping productive beta chains. Every CDR3 protein is listed once, alongside the most common genes and DNA of its rows. The sample includes 650,000 to 800,000 distinct CDR3 sequences, with about 18% observed a single time. About a tenth of the sample belongs to the ten largest clones. Sample: PBMCs from blood, taken more than 4 days after vaccination. All receptors derive from a man between 50 and 59 years old who received an inactivated influenza vaccine. Donor details come from another sample of the same person, matched by shared clones.

In this sample, this clonotype turned up many times. The chain joins TRBV12-3 or TRBV12-4 to TRBJ1-5; a possible D gene is TRBD1 (5 bases). This CDR3 spans 15 amino acids. Trimming took 4 bases from V and 2 from J, leaving 12 bases between them. The CDR3 DNA reads as TGTGCCAGCAGTTCCACGGGGGGAGGCAATCAGCCCCAGCATTTT. Encoded protein: CASSSTGGGNQPQHF.

CDR3: CASSKARRTDTQYF. The CDR3 DNA reads as TGTGCCAGCTCGAAGGCTAGACGCACAGATACGCAGTATTTT. The V call is TRBV2, the J call TRBJ2-3; D not resolved. This CDR3 spans 14 amino acids. Deletions cut 8 bases from V and 1 base from J, with 13 bases between. CDR1 is SNHLY and CDR2 is FYNNEI in the germline V gene.

V is TRBV29-1 and J is TRBJ2-7, with a weak D call TRBD1 (5 bases). This CDR3 has 11 amino acids. The V end lost 7 bases, the J end lost 8 bases, and 15 bases lay between the germline ends. Germline CDR1 and CDR2: SQVTM and ANQGSEA. CDR3 DNA sequence: TGCAGCGCATCCTTAGACAGCCAGCAGTACTTC. This gives the protein CSASLDSQQYF.

The CDR3 DNA follows: TGCAGTGCACGGCCACTGGACTCTGCTTATAGCAATCAGCCCCAGCATTTT. It codes for CSARPLDSAYSNQPQHF. The V call is TRBV20-1, the J call TRBJ1-5; D is undetermined. V gave up 6 bases and J gave up 0 bases, with 21 bases separating them. Germline CDR1 DFQATT, CDR2 SNEGSKA (reference sequence). The CDR3 loop spans 17 amino acids.

The rearrangement links TRBV6-2 or TRBV6-3 to TRBJ1-4, with TRBD1 identical over 9 bases. Losses at the gene ends were 6 bases for V and 7 bases for J; bases not matched to a gene: 12. This CDR3 region has 16 residues. Germline V gives CDR1 MNHEY, CDR2 SVGEGT. The CDR3 DNA is TGTGCCAGCAGCCGTGACTACAGGGGGCGAGGTGAAAAACTGTTTTTT. It is translated as CASSRDYRGRGEKLFF.

V is TRBV7-3 and J is TRBJ2-2, with D possibly being TRBD1 (6 bases). Trimming took off 5 bases at V and 6 bases at J, with 13 bases between the two ends. Germline V gene data show CDR1 as SGHTA and CDR2 as FQGTGA. This CDR3 has 14 residues. As DNA, the CDR3 is TGTGCCAGCAGCACACAGGGCCGCGCCGGGGAGCTGTTTTTT. Translated, it gives CASSTQGRAGELFF.

This clonotype has a handful of counts. This chain connects TRBV7-2 to TRBJ1-4; no firm D call. The CDR3 loop spans 13 amino acids. V gave up 2 bases and J gave up 6 bases, with 7 bases separating them. Germline CDR1 reads SGHTA; CDR2 reads FQGNSA. The CDR3 loop is CASSLRYHEKLFF. The CDR3, as DNA: TGTGCCAGCAGCTTACGGTACCATGAAAAACTGTTTTTT.

Only a few counts were recorded for this clonotype. This chain joins TRBV7-2 and TRBJ1-2; unclear D gene. The CDR3 contains 13 residues. CDR1 is SGHTA, CDR2 FQGNSA, per germline. Trimming removed 5 bases from V and 0 bases from J, with 7 bases in between. The DNA for the CDR3 is TGTGCCAGCAGCGCCAGGACTAACTATGGCTACACCTTC. Translated: CASSARTNYGYTF. Combining the CDR3 with reference TRBV7-2 and TRBJ1-2 gives the whole variable domain GAGVSQSPSNKVTEKGKDVELRCDPISGHTALYWYRQSLGQGLEFLIYFQGNSAPDKSGLPSDRFSAERTGGSVSTLTIQRTQQEDSAVYLCASSARTNYGYTFGSGTRLTVV.

This clonotype was counted between two and nine times. The rearrangement uses TRBV10-3 and TRBJ2-2; tentatively, D is TRBD1 (5 bases). CDR3 size: 14 residues. Germline values: CDR1 ENHRY, CDR2 SYGVKD. The V end lost 5 bases, the J end lost 3 bases, and 10 bases lay between the germline ends. This chain's CDR3 is CAISPDRYTGELFF. CDR3 nucleotide sequence: TGTGCCATCAGTCCTGACAGATACACCGGGGAGCTGTTTTTT.

This clonotype came up a few times. The V call is TRBV12-3 or TRBV12-4, the J call TRBJ2-7; D not resolved. This CDR3 is 12 amino acids long. V was shortened by 0 bases and J by 5 bases, with 5 bases between the two germline ends. CDR3 protein: CASSLAANEQYF. Here the CDR3 DNA reads TGTGCCAGCAGTTTAGCGGCTAACGAGCAGTACTTC.

The J gene is TRBJ2-2, the V gene TRBV7-9, with TRBD2 matching over 8 bases. V lost 3 bases to trimming and J lost 3 bases; unmatched junction nucleotides: 9. The germline V gene has CDR1 SEHNR and CDR2 FQNEAQ (reference sequence). The CDR3 has 17 residues. CDR3 nucleotide sequence: TGTGCCAGCAGCTTCGGGCGGGAGGTGAAGGACACCGGGGAGCTGTTTTTT. It codes for CASSFGREVKDTGELFF.

In its sample, this clonotype was seen a few times. The chain combines TRBV4-3 with TRBJ2-4; D ambiguous. V was trimmed by 0 bases and J by 2 bases, leaving 14 bases between them. The CDR3 loop spans 17 amino acids. The germline CDR1 and CDR2 sequences are LGHNA and YSLEER. CDR3 loop: CASSQEWAGISKNIQYF. DNA of the CDR3: TGCGCCAGCAGCCAAGAGTGGGCTGGGATTTCCAAAAACATTCAGTACTTC.

In this sample, this clonotype turned up a few times. V is TRBV5-1 and J is TRBJ1-4; possibly TRBD1 for D (6 bases). The CDR3 runs 14 residues. Germline V lookup: CDR1 SGHRS, CDR2 YFSETQ. The germline V and J ends were trimmed by 0 bases and 8 bases, with 11 bases remaining between them. CDR3 DNA: TGCGCCAGCAGCTTGGAGGGGGGATTCGAAAAACTGTTTTTT. Amino acids: CASSLEGGFEKLFF.

Only a few counts were recorded for this clonotype. The chain recombines TRBV20-1 with TRBJ1-1; TRBD1 might be the D (5 bases). Trimming took 1 base from V and 0 from J, leaving 15 bases between them. Per the germline V gene, CDR1 is DFQATT and CDR2 is SNEGSKA (reference sequence). The CDR3 length is 16 residues. CDR3 DNA sequence: TGCAGTGCTAGAGGGTCTCCGGGGACCATGAACACTGAAGCTTTCTTT. Translation gives CSARGSPGTMNTEAFF.

A few counts support this clonotype. The rearrangement joins TRBV15 to TRBJ2-1; the match to TRBD2 covers 8 bases. CDR3 length equals 16 residues. Germline V gene lookup returns CDR1 LNHNV and CDR2 YYDKDF (reference sequence). Trimming took 3 bases from V and 4 from J; bases not matched to a gene: 8. For the CDR3, the DNA is TGTGCCACCAGCAGCCAGGCCGGGGGGGTATACAATGAGCAGTTCTTC. As protein: CATSSQAGGVYNEQFF.

The chain couples TRBV14 to TRBJ2-1; weak D call: TRBD2 (6 bases). Trimming stripped 4 bases from V and 6 bases from J, with 10 bases between. Germline assignment: CDR1 SGHDN and CDR2 FVKESK. The CDR3 loop spans 13 amino acids. CDR3 coding DNA: TGTGCCAGCAGCCTCGGACTATCCAATGAGCAGTTCTTC. Its protein product is CASSLGLSNEQFF.

V is TRBV5-1 and J is TRBJ2-5; D uncertain. CDR1 and CDR2 (germline): SGHRS, YFSETQ. The V gene lost 4 bases and the J gene lost 5 bases, with 15 bases spanning the gap. The CDR3 sequence is 14 residues long. CDR3 amino acids: CASSRAGLGETQYF. The CDR3 coding sequence is TGCGCCAGCAGCCGGGCCGGATTGGGTGAGACCCAGTACTTC.